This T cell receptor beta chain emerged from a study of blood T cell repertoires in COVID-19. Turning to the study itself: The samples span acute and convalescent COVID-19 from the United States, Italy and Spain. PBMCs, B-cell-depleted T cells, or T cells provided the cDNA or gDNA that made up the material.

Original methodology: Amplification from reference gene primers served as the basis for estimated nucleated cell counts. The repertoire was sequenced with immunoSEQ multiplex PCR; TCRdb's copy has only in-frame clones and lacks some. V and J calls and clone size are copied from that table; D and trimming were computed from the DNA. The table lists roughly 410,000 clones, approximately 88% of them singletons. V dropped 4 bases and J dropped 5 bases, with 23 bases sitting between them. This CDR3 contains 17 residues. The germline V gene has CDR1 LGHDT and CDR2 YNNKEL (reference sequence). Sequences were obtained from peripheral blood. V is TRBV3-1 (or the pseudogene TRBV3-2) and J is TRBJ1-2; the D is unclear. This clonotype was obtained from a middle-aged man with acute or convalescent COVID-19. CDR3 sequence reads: CASSRSLQHSVPYGYTF. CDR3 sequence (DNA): TGTGCCAGCAGCCGGTCCCTACAGCATTCGGTGCCGTATGGCTACACCTTC.